These T cell receptor beta chains were read from a single sample in a study of graft-versus-host responses after intestinal transplantation. The protocol was immunoSEQ multiplex PCR, while the TCRdb copy is restricted to in-frame clones and leaves out a portion. The data show about 93,000 clones, roughly 91% seen once. These TCRs are of unknown antigen specificity. Sequencing used unstimulated CD8+ T cells sorted from spleen or lymph node cells, obtained before intestinal transplant. These receptors originate from a human donor who received an intestinal transplant. Each CDR3 is given with its conserved first and last residue. D genes are given only for firm matches. Size is omitted from some rows. Given values are once, few, many or a class for expanded clones.

CDR3aa: CASSQDSIAWTGELFF; CDR3nt: TGTGCCAGCAGCCAAGATAGCATAGCCTGGACCGGGGAGCTGTTTTTT; len: 16; abundance: -; j_gene: TRBJ2-2; v_gene: TRBV14; d_gene: -
CDR3aa: CASSLEMAQGARDTGELFF; CDR3nt: TGTGCCAGCAGCTTAGAAATGGCGCAGGGGGCGCGGGACACCGGGGAGCTGTTTTTT; len: 19; abundance: -; j_gene: TRBJ2-2; v_gene: TRBV7-9; d_gene: TRBD1
CDR3aa: CASRTGTGGYEQYF; CDR3nt: TGTGCCAGCAGGACCGGGACAGGGGGCTACGAGCAGTACTTC; len: 14; abundance: -; j_gene: TRBJ2-7; v_gene: TRBV2; d_gene: TRBD1
CDR3aa: CASSSRVLSGSGYNEQFF; CDR3nt: TGTGCCAGCAGTTCCCGAGTCCTTAGCGGGAGTGGGTACAATGAGCAGTTCTTC; len: 18; abundance: -; j_gene: TRBJ2-1; v_gene: TRBV27; d_gene: TRBD2
CDR3aa: CASNPVGGQGGELFF; CDR3nt: TGTGCCAGTAACCCGGTGGGGGGGCAGGGCGGGGAGCTGTTTTTT; len: 15; abundance: -; j_gene: TRBJ2-2; v_gene: TRBV19; d_gene: -
CDR3aa: CASSLSMFRGLNYGYTF; CDR3nt: TGTGCTAGCAGTTTATCGATGTTCAGGGGGCTTAATTATGGCTACACCTTC; len: 17; abundance: -; j_gene: TRBJ1-2; v_gene: TRBV27; d_gene: TRBD1
CDR3aa: CASSKQGFLNEKLFF; CDR3nt: TGTGCCAGCAGCAAACAGGGCTTCCTTAATGAAAAACTGTTTTTT; len: 15; abundance: -; j_gene: TRBJ1-4; v_gene: TRBV7-2; d_gene: -
CDR3aa: CASSLAGVGEQYF; CDR3nt: TGCGCCAGCAGCTTGGCCGGGGTCGGGGAGCAGTACTTC; len: 13; abundance: -; j_gene: TRBJ2-7; v_gene: TRBV5-1; d_gene: -
CDR3aa: CASSLSRGAQETQYF; CDR3nt: TGTGCCAGCAGCCTCTCTCGGGGAGCCCAAGAGACCCAGTACTTC; len: 15; abundance: -; j_gene: TRBJ2-5; v_gene: TRBV14; d_gene: -
CDR3aa: CASSVSGSSGNTIYF; CDR3nt: TGTGCCAGCAGCGTATCCGGGAGCTCTGGAAACACCATATATTTT; len: 15; abundance: -; j_gene: TRBJ1-3; v_gene: TRBV9; d_gene: -
CDR3aa: CASSLANSPGFYNSPLHF; CDR3nt: TGTGCCAGCAGCTTAGCGAACAGCCCGGGGTTCTATAATTCACCCCTCCACTTT; len: 18; abundance: -; j_gene: TRBJ1-6; v_gene: TRBV7-8; d_gene: -
CDR3aa: CSVERLAGEQYF; CDR3nt: TGCAGCGTTGAACGCCTAGCGGGGGAGCAGTACTTC; len: 12; abundance: once; j_gene: TRBJ2-7; v_gene: TRBV29-1; d_gene: TRBD2
CDR3aa: CASSPSPSGVGETQYF; CDR3nt: TGTGCCAGCAGTCCGTCCCCTAGCGGGGTAGGAGAGACCCAGTACTTC; len: 16; abundance: -; j_gene: TRBJ2-5; v_gene: TRBV28; d_gene: TRBD2
CDR3aa: CAWRAGAGNGELFF; CDR3nt: TGTGCCTGGAGGGCAGGGGCCGGAAACGGGGAGCTGTTTTTT; len: 14; abundance: -; j_gene: TRBJ2-2; v_gene: TRBV30; d_gene: -
CDR3aa: CASSHIAGEFVETQYF; CDR3nt: TGCGCCAGCAGCCACATAGCGGGGGAGTTTGTGGAGACCCAGTACTTC; len: 16; abundance: -; j_gene: TRBJ2-5; v_gene: TRBV4-1; d_gene: TRBD2
CDR3aa: CASSLLGGHGELFF; CDR3nt: TGTGCCAGCAGTTTATTAGGGGGCCACGGGGAGCTGTTTTTT; len: 14; abundance: -; j_gene: TRBJ2-2; v_gene: TRBV27; d_gene: TRBD1
CDR3aa: CASSFGGGNGYTF; CDR3nt: TGTGCCAGCAGTTTCGGCGGGGGAAATGGCTACACCTTC; len: 13; abundance: once; j_gene: TRBJ1-2; v_gene: TRBV28; d_gene: -
CDR3aa: CASSPLGNNEQFF; CDR3nt: TGTGCCAGCAGTCCCCTCGGTAACAATGAGCAGTTCTTC; len: 13; abundance: -; j_gene: TRBJ2-1; v_gene: TRBV27; d_gene: -
CDR3aa: CASSLSLGILVPGELFF; CDR3nt: TGTGCCAGCAGTTTATCACTCGGGATTCTAGTCCCCGGGGAGCTGTTTTTT; len: 17; abundance: -; j_gene: TRBJ2-2; v_gene: TRBV28; d_gene: -
CDR3aa: CAISDLLAGQGSDEQFF; CDR3nt: TGTGCCATCAGTGACTTGCTAGCGGGGCAAGGATCAGATGAGCAGTTCTTC; len: 17; abundance: -; j_gene: TRBJ2-1; v_gene: TRBV10-3; d_gene: TRBD2
CDR3aa: CASSWGASYEQYF; CDR3nt: TGTGCCAGCAGTTGGGGCGCCAGCTACGAGCAGTACTTC; len: 13; abundance: -; j_gene: TRBJ2-7; v_gene: TRBV25-1; d_gene: -
CDR3aa: CASSYSTPLTNEKLFF; CDR3nt: TGTGCCAGCAGTTACTCGACACCTCTAACTAATGAAAAACTGTTTTTT; len: 16; abundance: -; j_gene: TRBJ1-4; v_gene: TRBV6-7; d_gene: -
CDR3aa: CASGGGGEQYF; CDR3nt: TGCGCCAGCGGGGGGGGCGGCGAGCAGTACTTC; len: 11; abundance: -; j_gene: TRBJ2-7; v_gene: TRBV5-1; d_gene: -
CDR3aa: CASSQAGQGSYEQYF; CDR3nt: TGCGCCAGCAGCCAAGCGGGACAGGGGAGCTACGAGCAGTACTTC; len: 15; abundance: -; j_gene: TRBJ2-7; v_gene: TRBV4-1; d_gene: TRBD1
CDR3aa: CATSRGLVNEQYF; CDR3nt: TGTGCCACCAGCAGGGGACTAGTTAACGAGCAGTACTTC; len: 13; abundance: -; j_gene: TRBJ2-7; v_gene: TRBV15; d_gene: TRBD2
CDR3aa: CAWLAGQETQYF; CDR3nt: TGTGCCTGGTTAGCGGGACAAGAGACCCAGTACTTC; len: 12; abundance: -; j_gene: TRBJ2-5; v_gene: TRBV30; d_gene: TRBD2
CDR3aa: CASSYSVSGGDNEQFF; CDR3nt: TGTGCCAGCAGTTACTCAGTTAGCGGGGGAGACAATGAGCAGTTCTTC; len: 16; abundance: -; j_gene: TRBJ2-1; v_gene: TRBV6-5; d_gene: TRBD2
CDR3aa: CASGQGTLSTDTQYF; CDR3nt: TGTGCTAGTGGGCAGGGTACCCTAAGCACAGATACGCAGTATTTT; len: 15; abundance: -; j_gene: TRBJ2-3; v_gene: TRBV12-5; d_gene: -
CDR3aa: CASSIDAGTRDGYTF; CDR3nt: TGTGCCAGTAGTATAGATGCCGGGACACGGGATGGCTACACCTTC; len: 15; abundance: -; j_gene: TRBJ1-2; v_gene: TRBV19; d_gene: -
CDR3aa: CASSPRQGKDYGYTF; CDR3nt: TGTGCCAGCAGTCCCCGACAGGGCAAGGACTATGGCTACACCTTC; len: 15; abundance: once; j_gene: TRBJ1-2; v_gene: TRBV6-6; d_gene: TRBD1
CDR3aa: CASSFYEGHGTQYF; CDR3nt: TGTGCCAGCAGCTTCTATGAGGGCCACGGGACCCAGTACTTC; len: 14; abundance: -; j_gene: TRBJ2-5; v_gene: TRBV7-2; d_gene: -
CDR3aa: CASSQDSIPGIEAFF; CDR3nt: TGCGCCAGCAGCCAAGATTCGATCCCGGGAATCGAAGCTTTCTTT; len: 15; abundance: -; j_gene: TRBJ1-1; v_gene: TRBV4-1; d_gene: -
CDR3aa: CASSSTIAAGNTIYF; CDR3nt: TGTGCCAGCAGCTCGACCATAGCGGCCGGAAACACCATATATTTT; len: 15; abundance: -; j_gene: TRBJ1-3; v_gene: TRBV5-8; d_gene: -
CDR3aa: CASSLYRSSYNEQFF; CDR3nt: TGTGCCAGCAGCTTATATAGGAGCTCCTACAATGAGCAGTTCTTC; len: 15; abundance: -; j_gene: TRBJ2-1; v_gene: TRBV5-8; d_gene: -
CDR3aa: CASSLTVEGPRGEAFF; CDR3nt: TGTGCCAGCAGCTTAACCGTGGAGGGGCCCCGTGGTGAAGCTTTCTTT; len: 16; abundance: -; j_gene: TRBJ1-1; v_gene: TRBV5-5; d_gene: -
CDR3aa: CASSLGDLTGDLNEQFF; CDR3nt: TGTGCCAGCAGCTTAGGAGATTTGACAGGCGACTTGAATGAGCAGTTCTTC; len: 17; abundance: once; j_gene: TRBJ2-1; v_gene: TRBV13; d_gene: -